The 27 T cell receptor beta chains below were found in one sample sequenced in a study of tumor-infiltrating lymphocytes in primary liver carcinoma. Unsorted whole blood served as the source of blood RNA, and germline DNA was extracted as well. TCR beta cDNA was prepared out of roughly 500 ng total RNA by means of a constant-region primer. Employing slightly modified ARM-PCR, three nested multiplex PCR rounds were run, and these gave rise to the TCR beta libraries. TRBV1-TRBV30 forward primers paired with a C-beta reverse primer drove the first two PCR rounds, 10 cycles each. Using its own MiXCR run on the multiplex PCR reads, TCRdb lists one record per CDR3 protein. Of about 180,000 distinct CDR3 sequences in the sample, about 60% are singletons; the top ten hold 72%. Source material: peripheral blood. Every receptor here comes from a man aged 35 to 55 with primary liver carcinoma and hepatitis B virus infection.

In this sample, this clonotype turned up a few times. The V call is TRBV6-6, the J call TRBJ1-2, with 9 bases identical to TRBD1. Germline values: CDR1 MNHNY, CDR2 SVGAGI (reference sequence). The CDR3 runs 13 residues. The V gene end was trimmed by 2 bases and the J gene end by 8 bases; junction bases not matched to a gene: 3. The CDR3 loop reads CASSYGTGSGYTF. The CDR3 region has the DNA TGTGCCAGCAGTTACGGGACAGGGAGCGGCTACACCTTC.

On this clonotype itself: This sequence may be a read error, since a much larger clone differs from it by one base. V is TRBV11-2 and J is TRBJ2-7; 14 bases are shared with TRBD2. The CDR3 spans 15 residues. Germline V lookup: CDR1 SGHAT, CDR2 FQNNGV. CDR3 loop: CASSSGLAGVYEQHF. In nucleotides, the CDR3 is TGTGCCAGCAGCTCGGGACTAGCGGGAGTATACGAGCAGCACTTC. Looking up the rest from reference TRBV11-2 and TRBJ2-7 gives the full variable domain: EAGVAQSPRYKIIEKRQSVAFWCNPISGHATLYWYQQILGQGPKLLIQFQNNGVVDDSQLPKDRFSAERLKGVDSTLKIQPAKLEDSAVYLCASSSGLAGVYEQHFGPGTRLTVT.

There are many counts of this clonotype. The chain has TRBV11-2 and TRBJ2-3; 12 bases are a match to TRBD2. CDR3 length: 16 residues. CDR1 and CDR2 from the germline V gene are SGHAT and FQNNGV. Trimming removed 5 bases from V and 2 bases from J; junction bases left unmatched: 5. Here the CDR3 DNA reads TGTGCCAGCAGCCTATGGACTAGCGGGAACACAGATACGCAGTATTTT. This codes for CASSLWTSGNTDTQYF.

Details on this clonotype: The junction differs from germline at one of its ends, possibly a read error. DNA of the CDR3: TGTGCCAGCAGCTTTCGAGCAACAGGTACGCAGTATTTT. Translated: CASSFRATGTQYF. V usage is TRBV7-9 and J usage is TRBJ2-3, with D perhaps matching TRBD1 (5 bases). CDR1 is SEHNR and CDR2 is FQNEAQ in the germline V gene (reference sequence). The length of the CDR3 is 13 residues.

This clonotype has only a few counts. The chain recombines TRBV2 with TRBJ1-2; D might be TRBD1 (6 bases). Trimming left V 4 bases short and J 4 bases short, with 7 bases between. From germline, CDR1 is SNHLY and CDR2 FYNNEI. The CDR3 spans 12 residues. CDR3 in amino acids: CASSGRGYGYTF. The CDR3 region has the DNA TGTGCCAGCAGTGGCAGGGGCTATGGCTACACCTTC.

Remarks on this clonotype: This clone may be a read error of a much larger clone one base away. The V call is TRBV11-2, the J call TRBJ2-7; possibly TRBD2 for D (5 bases). This CDR3 has 17 residues. The V end was cut by 2 bases, the J end by 2 bases, with 19 bases between. Looked up from germline, CDR1 is SGHAT and CDR2 is FQNNGV. This CDR3 is CASSLSDSWRPPYEQYF. Here the CDR3 DNA reads TGTGCCAGCAGCTTATCGGATAGCTGGAGGCCCCCCTACGAGCAGTACTTC.

Ten or more counts support this clonotype. V usage is TRBV11-1 and J usage is TRBJ2-7; D may be TRBD1 (5 bases). Deletions cut 1 base from V and 5 bases from J, with 6 bases between. The CDR3 totals 12 residues. The germline gives CDR1 SGHAT, CDR2 FQDESV (reference sequence). The CDR3 region is CASSLEGDEQYF. The CDR3 bases are TGTGCCAGCAGCTTAGAAGGGGACGAGCAGTACTTC.

For this clonotype: A much larger clone lies one base from this, so it may be a read error. The chain links TRBV11-2 to TRBJ1-2, with D perhaps matching TRBD1 (6 bases). This CDR3 has 13 residues. Germline lookup yields CDR1 SGHAT and CDR2 FQNNGV. V gave up 3 bases and J gave up 7 bases, with 12 bases separating them. The CDR3 DNA reads TGTGCCAGCAGCTTGCGGGCAGGGGTTGGCTACACCTTC. Translation: CASSLRAGVGYTF.

The chain recombines TRBV30 with TRBJ2-3; the match to TRBD2 covers 9 bases. V trimming: 8 bases; J trimming: 4 bases; junction bases outside the gene matches: 7. This CDR3 region has 13 residues. CDR1 and CDR2 from the germline V gene are GTSNPN and SVGIG (reference sequence). The CDR3 loop reads CARAGGRADTQYF. CDR3 nucleotide sequence: TGTGCCAGAGCCGGCGGGAGGGCAGATACGCAGTATTTT.

The chain is built from TRBV6-5 and TRBJ2-7, with D possibly matching TRBD1 (6 bases). V was trimmed by 4 bases and J by 2 bases, leaving 15 bases between them. This CDR3 region has 15 residues. CDR1 and CDR2 (germline): MNHEY, SVGAGI. The CDR3 spells CASSSVGAEPYEQYF. CDR3 bases: TGTGCCAGCAGTTCCGTGGGGGCGGAACCCTACGAGCAGTACTTC.

This clonotype was observed at least ten times. The chain has TRBV11-2 and TRBJ2-1, with D perhaps being TRBD1 or TRBD2 (6 bases each). The length of the CDR3 is 15 residues. Trimming cost V 1 base and J 9 bases, with 16 bases left between them. Germline CDR1 SGHAT, CDR2 FQNNGV. DNA for the CDR3: TGTGCCAGCAGCTTAGGGAGCCTAGGAGGGGGTGAGCAGTTCTTC. Translation gives CASSLGSLGGGEQFF.

The chain is built from TRBV30 and TRBJ2-2, with D tentatively TRBD1 (7 bases). This CDR3 is 16 amino acids long. From germline, CDR1 is GTSNPN and CDR2 SVGIG (reference sequence). Deletions cut 3 bases from V and 8 bases from J, with 22 bases between. The DNA of the CDR3 is TGTGCCTGGAGGGGATGGCGGGGACAGAGCTCTGGGGAGCTGTTTTTT. Translated, it gives CAWRGWRGQSSGELFF.

The V gene is TRBV5-6, the J gene TRBJ1-2; no reliable D call. CDR1 is SGHDT, CDR2 YYEEEE, per germline. The V gene lost 0 bases and the J gene lost 1 base, with 7 bases spanning the gap. This CDR3 spans 14 amino acids. CDR3 DNA: TGTGCCAGCAGCTTGGGCCTGGGTAACTATGGCTACACCTTC. The encoded protein is CASSLGLGNYGYTF. Full variable domain (outside the CDR3, taken from reference TRBV5-6 and TRBJ1-2): DAGVTQSPTHLIKTRGQQVTLRCSPKSGHDTVSWYQQALGQGPQFIFQYYEEEERQRGNFPDRFSGHQFPNYSSELNVNALLLGDSALYLCASSLGLGNYGYTFGSGTRLTVV.

V gene TRBV7-2 combines with J gene TRBJ2-1; no reliable D call. Per germline, CDR1 SGHTA and CDR2 FQGNSA. The CDR3 totals 14 residues. The ends were cut back, 2 bases at V and 2 bases at J, with 7 bases in the middle. As DNA, the CDR3 is TGTGCCAGCAGCTTAAGCCCGGCCTACAATGAGCAGTTCTTC. Residues: CASSLSPAYNEQFF. Supplemented by reference TRBV7-2 and TRBJ2-1, the full variable domain reads GAGVSQSPSNKVTEKGKDVELRCDPISGHTALYWYRQSLGQGLEFLIYFQGNSAPDKSGLPSDRFSAERTGGSVSTLTIQRTQQEDSAVYLCASSLSPAYNEQFFGPGTRLTVL.

This chain joins TRBV6-2 or TRBV6-3 and TRBJ2-7; TRBD2 agrees at 7 bases. Germline-derived CDR1 and CDR2 are MNHEY and SVGEGT. The CDR3 has 16 residues. Trimming took 2 bases from V and 2 from J; bases not matched to a gene: 9. CDR3 coding DNA: TGTGCCAGCAGTTACAGCGGGACTGGCGGGGCCTACGAGCAGTACTTC. Its translation is CASSYSGTGGAYEQYF.

Comment on this clonotype: A much larger clone lies a single base off, so this may be a read error. This chain joins TRBV4-2 and TRBJ2-1; D tentatively reads TRBD1 or TRBD2 (5 bases each). This CDR3 spans 16 amino acids. CDR1 is LGHNA, CDR2 YNFKEQ, per germline. This chain's CDR3 is CASSQEKGRLYSEQFF. CDR3 sequence (DNA): TGTGCCAGCAGCCAAGAGAAGGGACGGCTGTACAGTGAGCAGTTCTTC.

Concerning this clonotype itself: Given the absence of the conserved phenylalanine or tryptophan at the CDR3 end, a read error is likely. This sequence joins TRBV5-1 and TRBJ2-2; D gene unclear. V was shortened by 3 bases and J by 2 bases, with 11 bases between the two germline ends. Germline-derived CDR1 and CDR2 are SGHRS and YFSETQ. The CDR3 consists of 15 residues. The CDR3 is CASSSPLRNTGELFL. The CDR3 DNA reads TGCGCCAGCAGCTCGCCTTTGCGAAACACCGGGGAGCTGTTTCTT.

The chain recombines TRBV11-2 with TRBJ2-1; D is perhaps TRBD2 (6 bases). Germline CDR1 reads SGHAT; CDR2 reads FQNNGV. V lost 6 bases and J lost 14, with 29 bases in between. This CDR3 is 16 amino acids long. DNA for the CDR3: TGTGCCAGCAGTCGCGGGGAGGTAAGCTCCTACAATGAAGAGTTCTTC. Translation gives CASSRGEVSSYNEEFF. Full variable domain (rest looked up from reference TRBV11-2 and TRBJ2-1): EAGVAQSPRYKIIEKRQSVAFWCNPISGHATLYWYQQILGQGPKLLIQFQNNGVVDDSQLPKDRFSAERLKGVDSTLKIQPAKLEDSAVYLCASSRGEVSSYNEEFFGPGTRLTVL.

This clonotype was seen a few times. V usage is TRBV13 and J usage is TRBJ2-7; D is undetermined. This CDR3 region has 15 residues. With 4 bases removed from V and 0 bases from J, the gap between germline ends came to 13 bases. Germline CDR1 PRHDT, CDR2 FYEKMQ (reference sequence). This CDR3 reads CASSYNHRLSYEQYF. The CDR3 DNA follows: TGTGCCAGCAGCTATAACCACAGACTCTCCTACGAGCAGTACTTC.

V gene TRBV28 combines with J gene TRBJ1-5; 9 bases line up with TRBD1. CDR3 length: 14 residues. Trimming removed 11 bases from V and 11 bases from J; junction bases left unmatched: 16. The germline CDR1 and CDR2 sequences are MDHEN and SYDVKM. This CDR3 is CAGGFGTGRKAQHF. The CDR3 DNA is TGTGCCGGGGGCTTTGGGACAGGGAGGAAGGCCCAGCATTTT.

The chain is built from TRBV29-1 and TRBJ1-2, with D unresolved. The CDR3 is made up of 12 amino acids. Trimming took 6 bases from V and 9 from J, leaving 17 bases between them. From germline, CDR1 is SQVTM and CDR2 ANQGSEA. The CDR3 protein is CSVDSGGYCYTF. CDR3 DNA: TGCAGCGTCGATAGCGGAGGGTATTGCTACACCTTC.

This chain links TRBV11-2 with TRBJ2-1; 9 bases match TRBD2. The V segment lost 4 bases and the J segment 8 bases; nucleotides outside the gene matches: 15. The CDR3 totals 17 residues. The V gene's germline CDR1 is SGHAT and CDR2 FQNNGV. The CDR3 nucleotides are TGTGCCAGCAGCTCCCGCCCCGGGACTAGCTTTTACGATGAGCAGTTCTTC. Protein sequence: CASSSRPGTSFYDEQFF.

The chain is built from TRBV4-1 and TRBJ2-1, with 9 positions matching TRBD2. The V segment lost 4 bases and the J segment 4 bases; nucleotides outside the gene matches: 11. The CDR3 covers 17 residues. CDR1 and CDR2 (germline): MGHRA, YSYEKL. The CDR3 loop is CASSRSGTSGRYNEQFF. DNA for the CDR3: TGCGCCAGCAGCCGCTCCGGGACAAGCGGGAGGTACAATGAGCAGTTCTTC.

This chain uses TRBV18 with TRBJ2-7; TRBD1 matches at 9 bases. The germline gives CDR1 KGHSH, CDR2 LQKENI. The V and J ends lost 4 bases and 5 bases, in that order; junction bases with no gene match: 18. The CDR3 extends over 18 amino acids. The CDR3: CASSLAVRGQGKEDEQYF. CDR3 nucleotides: TGTGCCAGCTCACTAGCCGTGAGAGGACAGGGGAAAGAGGACGAGCAGTACTTC.

As regards this clonotype: A junction boundary mismatches the germline segment, possibly from a read error. This chain uses TRBV29-1 with TRBJ1-2, with 8 bases fitting TRBD1. This CDR3 comprises 13 residues. Germline CDR1 and CDR2: SQVTM and ANQGSEA. As DNA, the CDR3 is TGCAGCGTTACAACAGGGGGGACCGATGGCCACACCTTC. It specifies CSVTTGGTDGHTF.

This clonotype came up once. The junction shows a germline mismatch at one end, possibly a read error. The chain has TRBV6-1 and TRBJ2-5; either TRBD1 or TRBD2 may fit D (5 bases each). This CDR3 is 15 amino acids long. Germline assignment: CDR1 MNHNS and CDR2 SASEGT. CDR3 sequence reads: CASSKRGAQQENQYF. The DNA of the CDR3 is TGTGCCAGCAGTAAAAGGGGAGCGCAACAAGAGAACCAGTACTTC.

This chain uses TRBV11-2 with TRBJ2-7; no clear D. The CDR3 loop spans 14 amino acids. CDR1 SGHAT and CDR2 FQNNGV come from the germline V gene. Trimming stripped 9 bases from V and 0 bases from J, with 15 bases between. The CDR3 nucleotides are TGTGCCAGTAGCCGCACAGAGGACTCCTACGAGCAGTACTTC. Translated, it gives CASSRTEDSYEQYF. The full variable domain, completed using reference TRBV11-2 and TRBJ2-7, is EAGVAQSPRYKIIEKRQSVAFWCNPISGHATLYWYQQILGQGPKLLIQFQNNGVVDDSQLPKDRFSAERLKGVDSTLKIQPAKLEDSAVYLCASSRTEDSYEQYFGPGTRLTVT.